This T cell receptor (beta chain) was retrieved from a study of CD8+CD57+ T cells in acquired aplastic anemia. About the research overall: The sorted CD4+ and CD8+ cells yielded an average around 3 ug of DNA. Read counts for CD4+ cells (from healthy donors) averaged around 10 million.

Notes on the study in general: Patients versus controls showed no significant CD8+ Simpson's diversity difference. The study identified roughly 29 CD8+ CDR3 sequences shared by patients and controls.

Germline lookup yields CDR1 LNHDA and CDR2 SQIVND (reference sequence). J lost 6 bases, V lost 4 bases, and 7 bases had no gene match. The CDR3 loop spans 15 amino acids. Both TCR beta VDJ combination and CDR3 sequence profiling were carried out. Genomic DNA was the template for this profiling. In TCRdb, the reads were re-called with MiXCR into one record per CDR3 protein. This table has roughly 180,000 distinct CDR3 sequences, 40% to 55% appearing once. With respect to this clonotype: Antigen unknown.

The J gene is TRBJ2-7, the V gene TRBV19; the match to TRBD1 covers 12 bases. This clonotype was obtained from a human donor in good health. Specimen: sorted CD4+, CD8+, or CD8+CD57+ T cells (not recorded which) from PBMCs. Here the CDR3 reads CASSSVGTGGFEQYF. The CDR3, as DNA: TGTGCCAGTAGTAGTGTGGGGACAGGGGGCTTCGAGCAGTACTTC.